This T cell receptor (beta chain) was documented in a study of T cells in Graves' hyperthyroidism and ophthalmopathy. Study details: Before any treatment, at initial diagnosis, peripheral blood was collected.

The CDR3 totals 13 residues. V lost 0 bases and J lost 8, with 11 bases in between. CDR1 is SGHTS, CDR2 YDEGEE, per germline. The source material, RNA transcripts, was used to amplify TCR beta CDR3 regions. First-round RT-PCR with HTBI primers amplified the TCR CDR3 region. MiXCR, run by TCRdb on the multiplex PCR reads, gives a single entry per CDR3 protein. The sample has hundreds of thousands of distinct CDR3 sequences, roughly 15% seen once. In its sample, this clonotype was seen many times. The sequenced material came from blood. This sequence joins TRBV5-8 and TRBJ1-2, with D unresolved. The sequence was collected from a woman under 30 with Graves' hyperthyroidism. This chain's CDR3 is CASSLEAVMGYTF. In DNA form, the CDR3 reads TGTGCCAGCAGCTTGGAGGCGGTCATGGGCTACACCTTC.